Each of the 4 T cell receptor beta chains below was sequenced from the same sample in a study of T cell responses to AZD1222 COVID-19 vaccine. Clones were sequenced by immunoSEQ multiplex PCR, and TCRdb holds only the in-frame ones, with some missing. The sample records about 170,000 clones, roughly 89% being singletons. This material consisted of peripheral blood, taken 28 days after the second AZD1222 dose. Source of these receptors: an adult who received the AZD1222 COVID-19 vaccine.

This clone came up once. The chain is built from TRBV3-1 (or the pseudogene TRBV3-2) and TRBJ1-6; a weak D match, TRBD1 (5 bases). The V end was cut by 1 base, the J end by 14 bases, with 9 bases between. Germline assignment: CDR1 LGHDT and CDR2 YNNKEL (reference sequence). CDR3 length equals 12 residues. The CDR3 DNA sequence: TGTGCCAGCAGCCAAGGAGGGGACGCCCTCCACTTT. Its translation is CASSQGGDALHF.

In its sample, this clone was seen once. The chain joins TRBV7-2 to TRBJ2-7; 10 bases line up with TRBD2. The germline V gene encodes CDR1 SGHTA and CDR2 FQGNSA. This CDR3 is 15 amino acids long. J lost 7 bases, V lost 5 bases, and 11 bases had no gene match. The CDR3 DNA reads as TGTGCCAGCAGCCAGTGGGGAGCGGGGGGGTATGAGCAGTACTTC. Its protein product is CASSQWGAGGYEQYF.

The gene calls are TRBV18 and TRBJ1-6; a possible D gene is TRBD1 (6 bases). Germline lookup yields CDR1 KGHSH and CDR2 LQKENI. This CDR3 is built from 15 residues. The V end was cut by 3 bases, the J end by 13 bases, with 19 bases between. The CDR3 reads CASSPGSPGGPPLHF. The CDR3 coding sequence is TGTGCCAGCTCACCCGGATCTCCCGGGGGGCCGCCCCTCCACTTT.

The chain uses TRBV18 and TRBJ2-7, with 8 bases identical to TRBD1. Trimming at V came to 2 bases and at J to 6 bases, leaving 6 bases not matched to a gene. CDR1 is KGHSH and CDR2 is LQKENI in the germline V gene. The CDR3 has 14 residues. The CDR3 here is CASSPTGTGLEQYF. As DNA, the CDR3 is TGTGCCAGCTCACCAACCGGGACAGGACTCGAGCAGTACTTC. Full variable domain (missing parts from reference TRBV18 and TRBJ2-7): NAGVMQNPRHLVRRRGQEARLRCSPMKGHSHVYWYRQLPEEGLKFMVYLQKENIIDESGMPKERFSAEFPKEGPSILRIQQVVRGDSAAYFCASSPTGTGLEQYFGPGTRLTVT.